These 9 T cell receptor beta chains originate from one sample sequenced in a study of blood T cell repertoires in COVID-19. Assay: immunoSEQ multiplex PCR; the TCRdb copy retains only in-frame clones and omits some. The sample contains about 78,000 clones, approximately 89% of which appear only once. The source material was peripheral blood. These TCRs come from a woman aged 55-70 years with acute or convalescent COVID-19.

This clone was detected only a few times. The chain carries TRBV9 and TRBJ2-3; 12 bases agree with TRBD2. The CDR3 has 18 residues. V was clipped by 0 bases and J by 6 bases; unmatched bases: 11. Germline V CDR1 and CDR2: SGDLS, YYNGEE. The CDR3 bases are TGTGCCAGCAGCGTAGAGCCCCAAACTAGCGGGAGGTACGATACGCAGTATTTT. Amino acid sequence: CASSVEPQTSGRYDTQYF.

This rearrangement joins TRBV29-1 to TRBJ2-6, with 7 bases aligning to TRBD1. CDR3 length: 14 amino acids. In germline, CDR1 is SQVTM, CDR2 ANQGSEA. Unmatched junction bases numbered 4, after V lost 6 bases and J lost 2 bases. The CDR3, as DNA: TGCAGCGTCGCCGACAGGGCTGGGGCCAACGTCCTGACTTTC. Protein sequence: CSVADRAGANVLTF. Variable domain in full (rest from reference TRBV29-1 and TRBJ2-6): SAVISQKPSRDICQRGTSLTIQCQVDSQVTMMFWYRQQPGQSLTLIATANQGSEATYESGFVIDKFPISRPNLTFSTLTVSNMSPEDSSIYLCSVADRAGANVLTFGAGSRLTVL.

In nucleotides, the CDR3 is TGCGCCAGCAGCCGGGCCGGGGACAGCGACGAGCAGTACTTC. It codes for CASSRAGDSDEQYF. V usage is TRBV5-1 and J usage is TRBJ2-7; TRBD1 matches 7 bases. Germline V gene sequence: CDR1 SGHRS, CDR2 YFSETQ. The CDR3 extends over 14 amino acids. Trimming cost V 4 bases and J 5 bases; bases outside gene matches: 9.

This clone came up a few times. The chain joins TRBV27 to TRBJ1-5, with D possibly TRBD1 on 6 matching bases. CDR3 size: 16 residues. V dropped 6 bases and J dropped 2 bases, with 17 bases sitting between them. CDR1 and CDR2 from the germline V gene are MNHEY and SMNVEV (reference sequence). The chain's CDR3 is CASRASVGAGNQPQHF. The CDR3 DNA is TGTGCCAGCAGAGCCTCTGTGGGGGCAGGCAATCAGCCCCAGCATTTT.

V is TRBV28 and J is TRBJ2-7; possible D gene TRBD2, 7 bases. V dropped 10 bases and J dropped 7 bases, with 20 bases sitting between them. Germline lookup yields CDR1 MDHEN and CDR2 SYDVKM. The CDR3 runs to 13 residues. The CDR3 is CATLGGGSLEQYF. CDR3 coding DNA: TGTGCCACCTTGGGGGGCGGGAGCTTGGAGCAGTACTTC.

The chain employs TRBV28 and TRBJ1-5, with TRBD1 matching 8 bases. The germline CDR1 and CDR2 sequences are MDHEN and SYDVKM. V trimming: 6 bases; J trimming: 5 bases; junction bases outside the gene matches: 6. CDR3 length equals 14 residues. DNA for the CDR3: TGTGCCAGCAGCCTACAGGGGGGCCATCAGCCCCAGCATTTT. Translating gives CASSLQGGHQPQHF.

The table lists this clone with a count of one. The V and J genes are TRBV7-9 and TRBJ1-1, with TRBD1 identical over 9 bases. The CDR3 has 17 amino acids. Germline CDR1 and CDR2: SEHNR and FQNEAQ (reference sequence). V shed 4 bases and J 1 base; nucleotides not matched to a gene: 10. The CDR3 DNA reads as TGTGCCAGCAGCTCGGTGGACAGGGGTTCTGGGAACACTGAAGCTTTCTTT. It is translated as CASSSVDRGSGNTEAFF.

The rearrangement links TRBV7-2 to TRBJ1-1; D is perhaps TRBD1 (5 bases). This CDR3 is 12 amino acids long. The germline CDR1 and CDR2 sequences are SGHTA and FQGNSA. Trimming pared 5 bases from V and 6 bases from J, leaving 10 bases between. CDR3 amino acids: CASSLDNAEAFF. The CDR3 bases are TGTGCCAGCAGCCTGGACAACGCTGAAGCTTTCTTT. Based on the CDR3 plus reference TRBV7-2 and TRBJ1-1, the full variable domain is GAGVSQSPSNKVTEKGKDVELRCDPISGHTALYWYRQSLGQGLEFLIYFQGNSAPDKSGLPSDRFSAERTGGSVSTLTIQRTQQEDSAVYLCASSLDNAEAFFGQGTRLTVV.

The chain uses TRBV6-5 and TRBJ2-2, with TRBD1 identical over 10 bases. The V gene end was trimmed by 9 bases and the J gene end by 6 bases; junction bases not matched to a gene: 4. The CDR3 is 13 amino acids. CDR1 and CDR2 from the germline V gene are MNHEY and SVGAGI. DNA for the CDR3: TGTGCCAGTGGACAGGGGGTGGCCGGGGAGCTGTTTTTT. Translating gives CASGQGVAGELFF.